This T cell receptor (beta chain) was found in a study of cytomegalovirus exposure and HLA in healthy donors. Study information: An earlier analysis identified under 130 million unique TCR beta sequences in 150 million to 200 million T cells. Study-level points and caveats: A few V segments could not be told apart, such as TRBV6-2 and TRBV6-3, and were left out.

Primers included in the PCR were 60 Vbeta and 13 Jbeta primers. Generated by immunoSEQ multiplex PCR, the TCRdb table keeps only in-frame clones and is missing some. The sample contains about 120,000 clones, more than 60% of which appear only once. Germline CDR1 LGHNA, CDR2 YNFKEQ. This CDR3 region has 15 residues. V was clipped by 6 bases and J by 4 bases; unmatched bases: 7. Donors were nominally healthy when sampled, though unrecorded immune exposures were likely. About this clone itself: What it binds is not known.

Material for sequencing was PBMCs. The sequence derives from a middle-aged woman in good health and CMV-seronegative. The genes are TRBV4-2 and TRBJ2-2; 8 bases line up with TRBD1. The CDR3 coding sequence is TGTGCCAGCAGGGGACAGGAGCCTTTCACCGGGGAGCTGTTTTTT. This encodes CASRGQEPFTGELFF.